A single T cell receptor beta chain is shown here with its context. The antigen remains unidentified. Antigen-specific CD4+ T cells were expanded with viral peptide pools in the ViraFEST assay before sequencing. Cultured cells yielded isolated CD4+ T cells after 10 to 11 days. Each participant was given two doses of one vaccine (BNT162b2 or mRNA-1273). This specimen comes from a study of vaccination effects on CD4 cells after COVID-19. About the research overall: Post-vaccine samples followed the second dose by a median of 72 days. General observations from the study: Marked clonal contraction of infection- and vaccine-induced clones was seen late after vaccination.

This CDR3 spans 14 amino acids. V shed 0 bases and J shed 0 bases, with 6 bases lying between them. Germline loops: CDR1 SGHRS, CDR2 YFSETQ. Sequenced by immunoSEQ multiplex PCR; TCRdb stores in-frame clones only, minus some. The sample has approximately 83,000 clones, roughly 80% seen once; the top ten hold 0.85% to 1.3%. This sample comprised CD4+ T cells from PBMCs cultured with HCoV-OC43 spike peptides, obtained after COVID-19 vaccination. Subset meaning: HCoV-OC43 spike overlapping peptide pool stimulation. This chain joins TRBV5-1 and TRBJ1-1; D is uncertain. The receptor was derived from a human donor who received a COVID-19 vaccine. CDR3 in amino acids: CASSLGVLNTEAFF. CDR3 bases: TGCGCCAGCAGCTTGGGAGTTTTGAACACTGAAGCTTTCTTT.